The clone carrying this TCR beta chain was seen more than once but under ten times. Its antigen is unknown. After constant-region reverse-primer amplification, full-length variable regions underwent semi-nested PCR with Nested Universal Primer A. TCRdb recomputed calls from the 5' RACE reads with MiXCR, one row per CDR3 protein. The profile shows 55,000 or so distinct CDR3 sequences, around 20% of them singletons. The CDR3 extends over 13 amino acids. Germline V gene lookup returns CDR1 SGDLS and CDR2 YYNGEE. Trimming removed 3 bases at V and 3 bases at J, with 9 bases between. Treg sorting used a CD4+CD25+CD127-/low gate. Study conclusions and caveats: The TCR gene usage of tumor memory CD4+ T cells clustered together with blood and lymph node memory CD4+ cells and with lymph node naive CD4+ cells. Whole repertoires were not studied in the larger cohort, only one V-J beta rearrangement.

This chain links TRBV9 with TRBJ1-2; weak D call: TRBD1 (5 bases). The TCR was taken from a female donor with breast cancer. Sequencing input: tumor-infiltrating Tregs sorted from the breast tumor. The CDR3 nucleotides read TGTGCCAGCAGCGCAACAGGTTACTATGGCTACACCTTC. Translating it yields CASSATGYYGYTF.